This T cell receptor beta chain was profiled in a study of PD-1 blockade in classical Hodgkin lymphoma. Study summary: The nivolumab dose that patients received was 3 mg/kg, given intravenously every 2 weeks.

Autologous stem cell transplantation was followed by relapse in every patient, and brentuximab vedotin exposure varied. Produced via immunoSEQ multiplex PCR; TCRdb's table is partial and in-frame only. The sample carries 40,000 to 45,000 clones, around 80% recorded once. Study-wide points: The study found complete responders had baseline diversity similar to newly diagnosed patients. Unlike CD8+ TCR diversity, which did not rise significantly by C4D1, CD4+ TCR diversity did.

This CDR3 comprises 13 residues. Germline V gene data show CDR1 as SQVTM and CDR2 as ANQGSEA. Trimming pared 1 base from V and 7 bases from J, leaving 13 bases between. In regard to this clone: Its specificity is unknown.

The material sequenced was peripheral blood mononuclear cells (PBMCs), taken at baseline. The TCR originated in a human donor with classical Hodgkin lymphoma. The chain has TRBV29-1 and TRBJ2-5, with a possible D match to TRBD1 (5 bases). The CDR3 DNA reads TGCAGCGTTGAAGTGGGGCACCCTGGGACCCAGTACTTC. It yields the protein CSVEVGHPGTQYF.